The next 21 T cell receptor beta chains were all read from a single sample in a study of T cell repertoires in cytomegalovirus infection. Using its own MiXCR run on the reads, TCRdb lists one record per CDR3 protein. The sample has hundreds of thousands of distinct CDR3 sequences, roughly a quarter seen once; the top ten hold less than 9.5%. The specimen was CD8+ T cells from PBMCs. The receptors stem from a human donor in good health (CMV status not recorded). Some clones in this sample may be carry-over from other donors' samples.

Remarks on this clonotype: A clone one base away is much larger, so this may be a read error. The chain carries TRBV7-9 and TRBJ2-5; TRBD2 is a possible D gene (5 bases). The CDR3 loop spans 15 amino acids. The germline CDR1 and CDR2 sequences are SEHNR and FQNEAQ (reference sequence). CDR3 DNA sequence: TGTGCCAGCAACTTAGCGACCGCAGTTGGAGAGACCCAGTACTTC. Amino acids: CASNLATAVGETQYF.

The sample holds many counts of this clonotype. The chain is built from TRBV7-8 and TRBJ2-2; TRBD2 is a possible D gene (6 bases). CDR3 length: 15 residues. V was clipped by 7 bases and J by 1 base, with 13 bases between them. The germline V gene encodes CDR1 SGHVS and CDR2 FQNEAQ. The CDR3 nucleotides are TGTGCCAGCACTGGGAACGGGGGGAACACCGGGGAGCTGTTTTTT. Translated, it gives CASTGNGGNTGELFF.

The chain carries TRBV27 and TRBJ2-1; possibly TRBD1 or TRBD2 for D (5 bases each). The germline V gene encodes CDR1 MNHEY and CDR2 SMNVEV (reference sequence). There are 20 residues in the CDR3. Trimming left V 3 bases short and J 2 bases short, with 26 bases between. In nucleotides, the CDR3 is TGTGCCAGCAGTTTTGAGGGCCCTTACCTCGGGGCCCGCACCTACAATGAGCAGTTCTTC. Protein: CASSFEGPYLGARTYNEQFF.

This clonotype turned up a few times. The chain links TRBV29-1 to TRBJ1-1; unclear D gene. CDR1 is SQVTM and CDR2 is ANQGSEA in the germline V gene. The CDR3 length is 16 residues. Trimming took off 8 bases at V and 8 bases at J, with 30 bases between the two ends. The CDR3 sequence: CSIPPPRMGVPKEAFF. CDR3 in DNA: TGCAGCATCCCACCACCCCGGATGGGAGTTCCTAAGGAAGCTTTCTTT.

The rearrangement uses TRBV6-2 or TRBV6-3 and TRBJ2-7, with D possibly matching TRBD2 (6 bases). There are 15 residues in the CDR3. Between the trimmed V and J ends, which lost 2 bases and 2 bases, there was a span of 13 bases. Germline V gene lookup returns CDR1 MNHEY and CDR2 SVGEGT. In DNA form, the CDR3 reads TGTGCCAGCAGTTACCTCGTCGGCGGGGCCTACGAGCAGTACTTC. Its translation is CASSYLVGGAYEQYF.

This clonotype has a count of ten or more. This chain uses TRBV7-2 with TRBJ1-5, with TRBD1 matching 7 bases. With V trimmed by 1 base and J by 8 bases, 11 bases remained unmatched. The CDR3 has 16 residues. The germline CDR1 and CDR2 sequences are SGHTA and FQGNSA. CDR3 nucleotide sequence: TGTGCCAGCAGCTTAGTTGTCAGGGGGTCATTTGAGCCCCAGCATTTT. Translation gives CASSLVVRGSFEPQHF.

The DNA for the CDR3 is TGTGCCACCAGCAGAGATCGACAGTCCGAGACCCAGTACTTC. Protein product: CATSRDRQSETQYF. The chain carries TRBV15 and TRBJ2-5, with D perhaps matching TRBD1 (5 bases). Trimming took off 0 bases at V and 5 bases at J, with 10 bases between the two ends. CDR3 length equals 14 residues. Germline values: CDR1 LNHNV, CDR2 YYDKDF (reference sequence).

This clonotype was recorded at least ten times. This chain links TRBV6-1 with TRBJ1-1, with D tentatively TRBD1 (5 bases). Trimming left V 0 bases short and J 9 bases short, with 8 bases between. The germline V gene has CDR1 MNHNS and CDR2 SASEGT. The CDR3 consists of 12 residues. The CDR3 sequence is CASSEAGQKAFF. The CDR3 region has the DNA TGTGCCAGCAGTGAAGCGGGGCAAAAAGCTTTCTTT.

V and J are TRBV10-3 and TRBJ2-6; maybe TRBD2 (6 bases). Germline assignment: CDR1 ENHRY and CDR2 SYGVKD. CDR3 length: 19 residues. Trimming cost V 4 bases and J 1 base, with 20 bases left between them. In nucleotides, the CDR3 is TGTGCCATCAGTGTTCCGCCGGGACTCAGGGCGTCTGGGGCCAACGTCCTGACTTTC. This gives the protein CAISVPPGLRASGANVLTF.

V is TRBV7-9 and J is TRBJ2-1, with 8 nucleotides matching TRBD2. There are 16 residues in the CDR3. The germline V gene encodes CDR1 SEHNR and CDR2 FQNEAQ (reference sequence). Losses at the gene ends were 10 bases for V and 0 bases for J; bases not matched to a gene: 11. CDR3 region: CANRGREGHSYNEQFF. As DNA, the CDR3 is TGTGCCAACAGAGGCCGGGAGGGCCACTCCTACAATGAGCAGTTCTTC.

The CDR3 sequence: CASRQEPSDTEAFF. CDR3 DNA sequence: TGTGCCAGCAGGCAGGAGCCATCGGACACTGAAGCTTTCTTT. The chain combines TRBV7-6 with TRBJ1-1, with D hard to call. Between the trimmed V and J ends, which lost 6 bases and 3 bases, there was a span of 14 bases. CDR1 is SGHVS and CDR2 is FNYEAQ in the germline V gene. The CDR3 loop spans 14 amino acids. The full variable domain, rest sourced from reference TRBV7-6 and TRBJ1-1, is GAGVSQSPRYKVTKRGQDVALRCDPISGHVSLYWYRQALGQGPEFLTYFNYEAQQDKSGLPNDRFSAERPEGSISTLTIQRTEQRDSAMYRCASRQEPSDTEAFFGQGTRLTVV.

The sample holds a few counts of this clonotype. The V and J genes are TRBV4-1 and TRBJ2-5; D may be TRBD2 (5 bases). CDR1 and CDR2 (germline): MGHRA, YSYEKL. This CDR3 is 14 amino acids long. V lost 2 bases and J 2 bases, leaving 9 bases between the germline ends. The CDR3 sequence is CASSQQWRQETQYF. Here the CDR3 DNA reads TGCGCCAGCAGCCAACAATGGAGGCAAGAGACCCAGTACTTC.

A few counts support this clonotype. The chain recombines TRBV6-2 or TRBV6-3 with TRBJ2-5, with D perhaps matching TRBD1 (6 bases). The CDR3 consists of 14 residues. Germline V gives CDR1 MNHEY, CDR2 SVGEGT. Trimming took 2 bases from V and 0 from J, leaving 7 bases between them. The CDR3 is CASSYTGNQETQYF. The CDR3 DNA reads TGTGCCAGCAGTTACACAGGGAACCAAGAGACCCAGTACTTC.

This clonotype occurred a few times. The J gene is TRBJ2-7, the V gene TRBV20-1, with TRBD1 identical over 7 bases. Germline V gives CDR1 DFQATT, CDR2 SNEGSKA (reference sequence). Unmatched junction bases numbered 9, after V lost 6 bases and J lost 1 base. The CDR3 length is 14 residues. CDR3 residues: CSAPDRDLSYEQYF. The DNA for the CDR3 is TGCAGTGCGCCAGACAGGGACCTATCCTACGAGCAGTACTTC.

This clonotype was observed many times. The chain links TRBV6-2 or TRBV6-3 to TRBJ2-1; D ambiguous. This CDR3 has 12 amino acids. V was clipped by 2 bases and J by 4 bases, with 3 bases between them. Germline lookup yields CDR1 MNHEY and CDR2 SVGEGT. The CDR3 DNA follows: TGTGCCAGCAGTTACGGGTACAATGAGCAGTTCTTC. Its protein product is CASSYGYNEQFF.

This clonotype was observed once. This rearrangement joins TRBV6-2 or TRBV6-3 to TRBJ2-7; 9 bases line up with TRBD1. The V gene end was trimmed by 2 bases and the J gene end by 3 bases; junction bases not matched to a gene: 5. The germline V gene encodes CDR1 MNHEY and CDR2 SVGEGT. The CDR3 is 15 residues long. This chain's CDR3 is CASSYPDRGGYEQYV. In nucleotides, the CDR3 is TGTGCCAGCAGTTACCCGGACAGGGGCGGCTACGAGCAGTACGTC.

This clonotype was detected ten times or more. The chain combines TRBV28 with TRBJ1-6, with TRBD1 identical over 7 bases. The trim removed 4 bases at V and 10 bases at J, leaving 7 bases unmatched. Germline assignment: CDR1 MDHEN and CDR2 SYDVKM. CDR3 length equals 14 residues. The CDR3 DNA is TGTGCCAGCAGTTATGGCAGGGGACAGTCACCCCTCCACTTT. Residues: CASSYGRGQSPLHF. Full variable domain (outside the CDR3, taken from reference TRBV28 and TRBJ1-6): DVKVTQSSRYLVKRTGEKVFLECVQDMDHENMFWYRQDPGLGLRLIYFSYDVKMKEKGDIPEGYSVSREKKERFSLILESASTNQTSMYLCASSYGRGQSPLHFGNGTRLTVT.

On this clonotype itself: The junction departs from the called germline gene at one end, perhaps through a read error. This rearrangement joins TRBV4-1 to TRBJ2-1, with a tentative D call TRBD1 (6 bases). The CDR3 has 15 amino acids. The germline CDR1 and CDR2 sequences are MGHRA and YSYEKL. The CDR3 here is CASSQDQGLYNEQFF. The CDR3, as DNA: TGTGCCAGCAGCCAAGATCAGGGGCTCTACAATGAGCAGTTCTTC.

The chain recombines TRBV15 with TRBJ2-1, with D tentatively TRBD1 or TRBD2 (5 bases each). The CDR3 loop spans 17 amino acids. Germline-derived CDR1 and CDR2 are LNHNV and YYDKDF (reference sequence). V was pared by 0 bases and J by 0 bases, with 12 bases between. CDR3 bases: TGTGCCACCAGCAGAGAAATAGCGAGGGGCTCCTACAATGAGCAGTTCTTC. Its protein product is CATSREIARGSYNEQFF.

The chain combines TRBV6-2 or TRBV6-3 with TRBJ1-1, with 7 nucleotides matching TRBD1. Germline CDR1 and CDR2: MNHEY and SVGEGT. After removal of 7 bases from V and 6 bases from J, the junction contained 5 bases not matched to a gene. This CDR3 region has 12 residues. The CDR3 region has the DNA TGTGCCAGCATGGGGAGGGGGCCTGAAGCTTTCTTT. Translating it yields CASMGRGPEAFF.

This clonotype came up many times. V gene TRBV6-2 or TRBV6-3 combines with J gene TRBJ1-1, with 8 bases identical to TRBD1. The CDR3 sequence is 13 residues long. V shed 5 bases and J 5 bases; nucleotides not matched to a gene: 4. Germline lookup yields CDR1 MNHEY and CDR2 SVGEGT. The CDR3 DNA reads as TGTGCCAGCAGTGCAGGGGGCTCGACTGAAGCTTTCTTT. This encodes CASSAGGSTEAFF.